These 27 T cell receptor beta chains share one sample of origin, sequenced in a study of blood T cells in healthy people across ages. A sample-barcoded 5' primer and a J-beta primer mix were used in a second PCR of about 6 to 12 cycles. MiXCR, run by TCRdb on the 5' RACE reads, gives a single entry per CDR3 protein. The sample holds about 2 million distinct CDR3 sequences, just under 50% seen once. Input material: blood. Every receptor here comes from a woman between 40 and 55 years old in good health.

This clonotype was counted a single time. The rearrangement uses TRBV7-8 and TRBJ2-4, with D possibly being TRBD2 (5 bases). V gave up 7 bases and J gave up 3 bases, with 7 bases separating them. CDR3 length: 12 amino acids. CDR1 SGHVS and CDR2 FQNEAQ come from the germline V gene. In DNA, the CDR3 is TGTGCCAGCACGGGGAGCAAAAACATTCAGTACTTC. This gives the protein CASTGSKNIQYF.

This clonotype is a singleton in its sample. CDR3 loop: CATSGGASGLQETQYF. The CDR3 nucleotides are TGTGCCACCAGTGGGGGTGCTAGCGGGCTCCAAGAGACCCAGTACTTC. This chain links TRBV24-1 with TRBJ2-5; 8 bases align to TRBD2. V shed 5 bases and J 1 base; nucleotides not matched to a gene: 8. The CDR3 is 16 amino acids. Per germline, CDR1 KGHDR and CDR2 SFDVKD.

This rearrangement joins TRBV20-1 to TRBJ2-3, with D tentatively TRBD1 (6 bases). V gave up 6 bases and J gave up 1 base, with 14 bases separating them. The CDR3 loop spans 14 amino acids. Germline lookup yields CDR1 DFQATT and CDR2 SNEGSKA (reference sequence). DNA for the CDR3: TGCAGTGCCCCCACGGACAGACGCACAGATACGCAGTATTTT. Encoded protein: CSAPTDRRTDTQYF.

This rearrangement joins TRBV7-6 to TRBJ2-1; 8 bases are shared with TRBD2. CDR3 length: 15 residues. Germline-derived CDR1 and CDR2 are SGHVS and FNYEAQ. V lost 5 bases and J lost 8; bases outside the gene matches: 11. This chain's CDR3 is CASSLGSSGAHEQFF. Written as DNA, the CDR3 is TGTGCCAGCAGCCTGGGGAGTAGCGGGGCCCATGAGCAGTTCTTC.

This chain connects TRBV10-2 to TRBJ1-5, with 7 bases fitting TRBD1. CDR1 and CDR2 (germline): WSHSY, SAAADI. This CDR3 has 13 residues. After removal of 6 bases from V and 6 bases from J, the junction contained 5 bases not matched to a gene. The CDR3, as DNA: TGCGCCAGCAGCGAAACAGGGGCTCAGCCCCAGCATTTT. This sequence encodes CASSETGAQPQHF.

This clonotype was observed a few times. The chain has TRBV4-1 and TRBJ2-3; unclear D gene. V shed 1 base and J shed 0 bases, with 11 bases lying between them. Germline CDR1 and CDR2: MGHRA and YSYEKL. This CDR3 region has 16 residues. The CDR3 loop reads CASSQVVATSTDTQYF. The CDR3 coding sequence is TGCGCCAGCAGCCAAGTCGTGGCAACTAGCACAGATACGCAGTATTTT.

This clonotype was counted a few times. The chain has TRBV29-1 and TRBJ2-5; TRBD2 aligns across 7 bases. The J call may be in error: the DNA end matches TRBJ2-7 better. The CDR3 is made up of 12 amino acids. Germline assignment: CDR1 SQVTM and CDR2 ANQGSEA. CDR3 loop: CSVAPAGYEQYF. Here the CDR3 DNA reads TGCAGCGTTGCTCCAGCGGGGTACGAGCAGTACTTC.

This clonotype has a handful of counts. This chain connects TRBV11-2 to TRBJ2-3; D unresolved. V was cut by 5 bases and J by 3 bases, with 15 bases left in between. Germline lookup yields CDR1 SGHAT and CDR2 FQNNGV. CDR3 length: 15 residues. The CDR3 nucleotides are TGTGCCAGCAGCCTCGATAGACAAGGGACAGATACGCAGTATTTT. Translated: CASSLDRQGTDTQYF. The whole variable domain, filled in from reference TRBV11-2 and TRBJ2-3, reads EAGVAQSPRYKIIEKRQSVAFWCNPISGHATLYWYQQILGQGPKLLIQFQNNGVVDDSQLPKDRFSAERLKGVDSTLKIQPAKLEDSAVYLCASSLDRQGTDTQYFGPGTRLTVL.

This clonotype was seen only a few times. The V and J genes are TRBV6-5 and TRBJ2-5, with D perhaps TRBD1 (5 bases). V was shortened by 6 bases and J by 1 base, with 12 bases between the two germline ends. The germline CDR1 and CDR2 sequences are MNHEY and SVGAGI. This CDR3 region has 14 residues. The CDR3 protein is CASRRQRTQETQYF. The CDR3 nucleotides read TGTGCCAGCAGGCGACAGAGGACCCAAGAGACCCAGTACTTC.

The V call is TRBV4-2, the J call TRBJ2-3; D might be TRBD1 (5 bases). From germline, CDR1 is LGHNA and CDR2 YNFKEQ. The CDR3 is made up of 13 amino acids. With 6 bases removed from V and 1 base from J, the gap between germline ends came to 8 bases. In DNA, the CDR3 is TGTGCCAGCAGGGGGCATGGCACAGATACGCAGTATTTT. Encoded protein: CASRGHGTDTQYF.

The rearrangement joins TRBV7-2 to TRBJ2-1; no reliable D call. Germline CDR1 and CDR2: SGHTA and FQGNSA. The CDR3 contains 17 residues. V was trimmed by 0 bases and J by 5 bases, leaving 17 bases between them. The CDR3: CASSLASASASDNEQFF. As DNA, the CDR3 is TGTGCCAGCAGCTTAGCTTCGGCCAGTGCGAGCGACAATGAGCAGTTCTTC.

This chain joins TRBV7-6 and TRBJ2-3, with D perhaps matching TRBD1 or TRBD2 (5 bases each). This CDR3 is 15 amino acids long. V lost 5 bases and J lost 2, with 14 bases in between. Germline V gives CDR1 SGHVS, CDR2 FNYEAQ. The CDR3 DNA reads TGTGCCAGCAGCCGGACTGAAGGGGCCACAGATACGCAGTATTTT. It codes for CASSRTEGATDTQYF.

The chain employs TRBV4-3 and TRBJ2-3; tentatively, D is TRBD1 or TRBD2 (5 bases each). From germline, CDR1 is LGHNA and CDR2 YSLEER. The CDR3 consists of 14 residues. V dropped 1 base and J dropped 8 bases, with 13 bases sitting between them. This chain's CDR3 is CASSQAEKRGTQYF. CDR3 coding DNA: TGCGCCAGCAGCCAAGCTGAAAAGAGGGGTACGCAGTATTTT.

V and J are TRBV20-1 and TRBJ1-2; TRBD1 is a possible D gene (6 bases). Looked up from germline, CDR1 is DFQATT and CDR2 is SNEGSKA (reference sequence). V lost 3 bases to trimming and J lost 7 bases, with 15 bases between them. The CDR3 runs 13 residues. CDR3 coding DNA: TGCAGTGCTAGCCCGGGGGGGCTGTCTGGCTACACCTTC. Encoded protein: CSASPGGLSGYTF.

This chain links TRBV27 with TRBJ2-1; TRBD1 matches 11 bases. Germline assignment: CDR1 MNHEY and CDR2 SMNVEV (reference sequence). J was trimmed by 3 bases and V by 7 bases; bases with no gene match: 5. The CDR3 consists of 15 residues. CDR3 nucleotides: TGTGCCAGCAAAATGGACAGGGGGCACTACAATGAGCAGTTCTTC. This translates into CASKMDRGHYNEQFF.

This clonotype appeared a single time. The CDR3 DNA sequence: TGTGCCAGCAAAGACGGGGGGAACTATGGCTACACCTTC. Translation gives CASKDGGNYGYTF. The V and J genes are TRBV6-2 or TRBV6-3 and TRBJ1-2; possible D gene TRBD1, 5 bases. Trimming removed 7 bases from V and 2 bases from J, with 11 bases in between. The CDR3 is 13 residues long. The germline CDR1 and CDR2 sequences are MNHEY and SVGEGT.

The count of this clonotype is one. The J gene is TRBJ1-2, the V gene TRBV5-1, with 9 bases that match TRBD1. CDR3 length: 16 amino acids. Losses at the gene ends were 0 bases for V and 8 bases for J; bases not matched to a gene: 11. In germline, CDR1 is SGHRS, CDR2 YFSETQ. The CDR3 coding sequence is TGCGCCAGCAGCTTGGCACCGGGACAGGGTCTTGGAGGCTACACCTTC. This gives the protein CASSLAPGQGLGGYTF.

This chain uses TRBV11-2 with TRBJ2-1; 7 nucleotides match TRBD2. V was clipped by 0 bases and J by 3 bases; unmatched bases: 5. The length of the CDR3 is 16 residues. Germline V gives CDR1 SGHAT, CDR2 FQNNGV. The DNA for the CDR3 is TGTGCCAGCAGCTTAGATTTCCAGCGGGGCTACAATGAGCAGTTCTTC. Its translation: CASSLDFQRGYNEQFF.

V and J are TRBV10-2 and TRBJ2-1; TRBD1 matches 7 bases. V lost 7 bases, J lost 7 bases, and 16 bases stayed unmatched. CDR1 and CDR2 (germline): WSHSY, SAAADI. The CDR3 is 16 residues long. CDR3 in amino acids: CASKTRQGSPTNEQFF. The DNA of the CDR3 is TGCGCCAGCAAAACCCGACAGGGAAGCCCTACGAATGAGCAGTTCTTC.

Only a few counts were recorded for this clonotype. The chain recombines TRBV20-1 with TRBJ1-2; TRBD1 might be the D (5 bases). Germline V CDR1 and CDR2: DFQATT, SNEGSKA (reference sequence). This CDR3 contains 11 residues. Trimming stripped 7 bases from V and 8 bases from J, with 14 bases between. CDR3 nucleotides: TGCAGTGACACGGCACGGGACGGCTACACCTTC. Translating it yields CSDTARDGYTF.

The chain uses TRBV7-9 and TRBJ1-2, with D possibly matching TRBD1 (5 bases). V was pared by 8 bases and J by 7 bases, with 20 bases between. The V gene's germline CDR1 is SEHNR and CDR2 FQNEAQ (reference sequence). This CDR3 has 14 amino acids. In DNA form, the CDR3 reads TGTGCCAGCGACCCGGGGCAGGGCGTCTCTGGCTACACCTTC. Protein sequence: CASDPGQGVSGYTF.

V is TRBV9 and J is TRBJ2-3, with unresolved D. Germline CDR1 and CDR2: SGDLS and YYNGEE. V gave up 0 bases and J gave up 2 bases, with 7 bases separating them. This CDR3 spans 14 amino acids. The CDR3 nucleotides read TGTGCCAGCAGCGTAGAGGAGACCACAGATACGCAGTATTTT. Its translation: CASSVEETTDTQYF.

CDR3 sequence: CASSRTGTGYGYTF. The CDR3 bases are TGTGCCAGCAGCCGGACCGGGACGGGCTATGGCTACACCTTC. The V call is TRBV5-6, the J call TRBJ1-2, with a possible D match to TRBD1 (5 bases). The CDR3 totals 14 residues. Germline V gives CDR1 SGHDT, CDR2 YYEEEE. V lost 4 bases to trimming and J lost 4 bases, with 14 bases between them.

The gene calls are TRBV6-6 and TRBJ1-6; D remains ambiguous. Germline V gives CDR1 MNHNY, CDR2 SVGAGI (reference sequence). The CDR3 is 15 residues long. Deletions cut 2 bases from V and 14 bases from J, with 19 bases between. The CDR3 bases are TGTGCCAGCAGTTACGGAAACCTGGAGGTTTTCACCCTCCACTTT. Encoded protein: CASSYGNLEVFTLHF.

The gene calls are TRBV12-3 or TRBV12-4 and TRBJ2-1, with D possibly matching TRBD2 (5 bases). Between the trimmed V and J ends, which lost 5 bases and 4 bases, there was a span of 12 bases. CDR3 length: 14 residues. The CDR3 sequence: CASSGRTGYNEQFF. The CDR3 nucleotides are TGTGCCAGCAGTGGACGGACTGGGTACAATGAGCAGTTCTTC.

The CDR3 here is CATSSRQDTYEQYF. CDR3 bases: TGTGCCACCAGCAGCCGACAGGACACTTACGAGCAGTACTTC. The chain is built from TRBV15 and TRBJ2-7, with TRBD1 as a possible D gene (6 bases). From germline, CDR1 is LNHNV and CDR2 YYDKDF (reference sequence). This CDR3 spans 14 amino acids. The germline V and J ends were trimmed by 3 bases and 4 bases, with 13 bases remaining between them.

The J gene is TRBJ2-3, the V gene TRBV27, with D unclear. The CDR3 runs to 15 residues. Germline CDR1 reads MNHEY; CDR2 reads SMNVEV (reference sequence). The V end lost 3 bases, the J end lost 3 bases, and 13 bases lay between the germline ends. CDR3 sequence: CASSFRAGPTDTQYF. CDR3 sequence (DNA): TGTGCCAGCAGTTTCCGGGCAGGACCAACAGATACGCAGTATTTT.